This TCR beta chain originates from a study of CD8 T cells in ankylosing spondylitis. Whole-study results and caveats: It appeared that ankylosing spondylitis blood was characterized by a TCR beta motif of several highly homologous variants. Enrichment of disease-linked clones was reportedly significant in matched ankylosing spondylitis synovial fluid. Clones linked with disease were CD8+ and fairly uncommon in the peripheral blood.

The CDR3 has 16 amino acids. The V gene end was trimmed by 1 base and the J gene end by 9 bases; junction bases not matched to a gene: 12. TCRdb reprocessed the 5' RACE reads via MiXCR and lists one record per CDR3 protein. The data hold 470,000 or so distinct CDR3 sequences, with roughly 26% observed a single time. Note on this clonotype: Antigen specificity is unknown.

V gene TRBV12-3 or TRBV12-4 combines with J gene TRBJ2-1; 7 bases line up with TRBD2. This clonotype was obtained from a male donor with ankylosing spondylitis. The sequencing input was blood, either unsorted or a sorted T cell fraction (not recorded which). This CDR3 is CASSLGSGRTMGEQFF. CDR3 nucleotides: TGTGCCAGCAGTTTAGGGTCCGGGAGGACTATGGGTGAGCAGTTCTTC.